Shown below are 22 T cell receptor beta chains from a single sample sequenced in a study of cytomegalovirus exposure and HLA in healthy donors (dated by TCRdb to about 2017). The library was obtained by the immunoSEQ multiplex PCR assay. For the multiplex PCR, a mixture combining 60 forward primers for TCR Vbeta segments and 13 reverse primers for TCR Jbeta segments was used. TCRdb stores this immuneACCESS table with in-frame sequences only. Part of the clones is absent; in the studies checked, under half of the shortfall reflects unresolved V genes, and no reason is known for the rest. Counted in this sample were roughly 98,000 clones; around 70% of them appeared once. The ten largest clones represent 2% to 2.5% of the sample. Sequenced: PBMCs. The origin of the receptors is a man aged 45-60 years in good health and CMV-seronegative.

The chain links TRBV5-4 to TRBJ1-4, with no clear D. Germline V gene data show CDR1 as SGHNT and CDR2 as YYREEE (reference sequence). V was pared by 2 bases and J by 4 bases, with 12 bases between. This CDR3 comprises 15 residues. In DNA form, the CDR3 reads TGTGCCAGCAGCTTAGGTGGGCTCCTTAATGAAAAACTGTTTTTT. Amino acids: CASSLGGLLNEKLFF.

This sequence joins TRBV19 and TRBJ2-1, with TRBD2 matching 13 bases. Germline V gene data show CDR1 as LNHDA and CDR2 as SQIVND (reference sequence). The CDR3 totals 13 residues. The V and J ends lost 8 bases and 10 bases, in that order; junction bases with no gene match: 5. Here the CDR3 reads CASRTSGSGEQFF. As DNA, the CDR3 is TGTGCCAGTCGGACTAGCGGGAGTGGAGAGCAGTTCTTC. Full variable domain (rest looked up from reference TRBV19 and TRBJ2-1): DGGITQSPKYLFRKEGQNVTLSCEQNLNHDAMYWYRQDPGQGLRLIYYSQIVNDFQKGDIAEGYSVSREKKESFPLTVTSAQKNPTAFYLCASRTSGSGEQFFGPGTRLTVL.

V is TRBV6-5 and J is TRBJ1-2, with a tentative D call TRBD1 (5 bases). Germline CDR1 reads MNHEY; CDR2 reads SVGAGI. The V end was cut by 4 bases, the J end by 5 bases, with 11 bases between. CDR3 size: 13 residues. CDR3 nucleotide sequence: TGTGCCAGCAGTTTTCAAGGGGATTATGGCTACACCTTC. It specifies CASSFQGDYGYTF.

The chain recombines TRBV7-9 with TRBJ1-1, with TRBD1 matching over 8 bases. The CDR3 spans 14 residues. The germline CDR1 and CDR2 sequences are SEHNR and FQNEAQ (reference sequence). V trimming: 1 base; J trimming: 7 bases; junction bases outside the gene matches: 5. CDR3: CASSLEGTGSEAFF. The CDR3 DNA reads as TGTGCCAGCAGCTTAGAAGGGACAGGAAGTGAAGCTTTCTTT.

The V call is TRBV28, the J call TRBJ1-4; no clear D gene. Trimming took 8 bases from V and 3 from J, leaving 13 bases between them. The CDR3 is made up of 14 amino acids. CDR1 and CDR2 (germline): MDHEN, SYDVKM. The CDR3 sequence is CASGLTASNEKLFF. The CDR3, as DNA: TGTGCCAGCGGACTTACAGCTTCTAATGAAAAACTGTTTTTT.

Only a few counts were recorded for this clone. Other DNA sequences in this specimen translate into the identical CDR3. This chain connects TRBV19 to TRBJ1-1, with 10 bases lining up with TRBD1. Germline values: CDR1 LNHDA, CDR2 SQIVND (reference sequence). V shed 9 bases, J shed 5 bases, and the junction held 6 bases outside the gene matches. This CDR3 is 13 amino acids long. This chain's CDR3 is CASRDRGYTEAFF. For the CDR3, the DNA is TGTGCCAGCCGGGACAGGGGATATACTGAAGCTTTCTTT.

This clone was found a few times. The V and J genes are TRBV6-4 and TRBJ1-2; D uncertain. V lost 0 bases and J lost 4, with 6 bases in between. The CDR3 consists of 13 residues. Germline V gene sequence: CDR1 MRHNA, CDR2 SNTAGT. This CDR3 is CASSDSGSYGYTF. CDR3 DNA: TGTGCCAGCAGTGACTCGGGGAGCTATGGCTACACCTTC.

The genes are TRBV6-1 and TRBJ1-1, with D perhaps matching TRBD1 (6 bases). Germline V gene lookup returns CDR1 MNHNS and CDR2 SASEGT. CDR3 length: 15 amino acids. The V gene lost 2 bases and the J gene lost 1 base, with 11 bases spanning the gap. Written as DNA, the CDR3 is TGTGCCAGCAGTGAATCAGGACAGCAGAACACTGAAGCTTTCTTT. It yields the protein CASSESGQQNTEAFF.

The chain has TRBV6-4 and TRBJ1-1; TRBD1 might be the D (6 bases). The V end lost 5 bases, the J end lost 1 base, and 17 bases lay between the germline ends. The CDR3 contains 16 residues. Per germline, CDR1 MRHNA and CDR2 SNTAGT. The CDR3 DNA follows: TGTGCCAGCAGTAATGGGGGGGCCTTCCCGAACACTGAAGCTTTCTTT. It translates to CASSNGGAFPNTEAFF.

The chain joins TRBV6-4 to TRBJ2-1, with 14 bases aligning to TRBD2. Germline V gene lookup returns CDR1 MRHNA and CDR2 SNTAGT. The CDR3 is made up of 22 amino acids. Trimming took 0 bases from V and 6 from J; bases not matched to a gene: 19. The CDR3, as DNA: TGTGCCAGCAGTGACTCCAATCCGCCGGGACAGGCCGGGACTAGCGGGGGCAATGAGCAGTTCTTC. Translated, it gives CASSDSNPPGQAGTSGGNEQFF.

This clone has only a few counts. The rearrangement uses TRBV5-4 and TRBJ1-1; 8 nucleotides align to TRBD1. CDR3 length equals 17 residues. V shed 6 bases, J shed 1 base, and the junction held 14 bases outside the gene matches. Germline V CDR1 and CDR2: SGHNT, YYREEE (reference sequence). CDR3 DNA: TGTGCCAGCACAGCCATTGGACAGGGCGGAAGGAACACTGAAGCTTTCTTT. Its protein is CASTAIGQGGRNTEAFF.

This clone occurred a few times. The V call is TRBV11-2, the J call TRBJ2-5; 7 nucleotides match TRBD1. CDR3 size: 14 residues. V lost 2 bases to trimming and J lost 2 bases; unmatched junction nucleotides: 2. Germline V CDR1 and CDR2: SGHAT, FQNNGV. The CDR3 spells CASSLRTGQETQYF. The CDR3 nucleotides are TGTGCCAGCAGCTTAAGGACAGGTCAAGAGACCCAGTACTTC.

This clone appeared a few times. V usage is TRBV7-9 and J usage is TRBJ2-7; TRBD1 aligns across 7 bases. J was trimmed by 5 bases and V by 5 bases; bases with no gene match: 9. Germline V gene lookup returns CDR1 SEHNR and CDR2 FQNEAQ (reference sequence). This CDR3 region has 14 residues. CDR3 in amino acids: CASSGDRSFDEQYF. CDR3 DNA sequence: TGTGCCAGCAGCGGGGACAGATCCTTCGACGAGCAGTACTTC.

CDR3 sequence: CAWSATGLRGYTF. The CDR3 DNA reads as TGTGCCTGGAGTGCCACGGGACTTCGCGGCTACACCTTC. The V gene is TRBV30, the J gene TRBJ1-2, with a weak D call TRBD1 (5 bases). V lost 1 base, J lost 8 bases, and 14 bases lay in between. Germline loops: CDR1 GTSNPN, CDR2 SVGIG (reference sequence). The CDR3 totals 13 residues.

The V call is TRBV27, the J call TRBJ2-7, with D unresolved. V was cut by 3 bases and J by 2 bases, with 20 bases left in between. From germline, CDR1 is MNHEY and CDR2 SMNVEV (reference sequence). The CDR3 is 17 residues long. CDR3 sequence (DNA): TGTGCCAGCAGTTTTATCCCCCCCCTGGGCCCGCCCTACGAGCAGTACTTC. Protein sequence: CASSFIPPLGPPYEQYF.

The chain has TRBV7-9 and TRBJ2-7; maybe TRBD1 (6 bases). This CDR3 contains 16 residues. V was trimmed by 3 bases and J by 0 bases, leaving 15 bases between them. Looked up from germline, CDR1 is SEHNR and CDR2 is FQNEAQ (reference sequence). CDR3: CASSLGDRSSSYEQYF. CDR3 in DNA: TGTGCCAGCAGCTTGGGCGACAGGTCTTCCTCCTACGAGCAGTACTTC.

The chain joins TRBV5-8 to TRBJ1-3; D not certain. Germline lookup yields CDR1 SGHTS and CDR2 YDEGEE. The CDR3 contains 15 residues. V gave up 3 bases and J gave up 1 base, with 11 bases separating them. CDR3 region: CASSSGSNSGNTIYF. The CDR3 DNA reads TGTGCCAGCAGCTCGGGGTCGAATTCTGGAAACACCATATATTTT.

V is TRBV4-2 and J is TRBJ1-2; 8 bases are shared with TRBD1. V was pared by 4 bases and J by 4 bases, with 26 bases of the junction left unmatched. CDR3 length: 21 residues. Germline CDR1 LGHNA, CDR2 YNFKEQ. CDR3 residues: CASSLQSTPGQGADGSYGYTF. CDR3 DNA: TGTGCCAGCAGCCTACAAAGTACCCCCGGGCAGGGGGCCGACGGAAGCTATGGCTACACCTTC.

In this sample, this clone turned up a few times. The chain recombines TRBV19 with TRBJ1-6, with a weak D call TRBD1 (6 bases). This CDR3 region has 13 residues. Trimming shortened V by 11 bases and J by 7 bases, and 15 bases separated the two germline ends. Germline values: CDR1 LNHDA, CDR2 SQIVND (reference sequence). The CDR3 is CAAGAGFNSPLHF. DNA of the CDR3: TGTGCCGCGGGGGCGGGTTTCAATTCACCCCTCCACTTT.

This chain joins TRBV7-2 and TRBJ1-5; 8 bases align to TRBD1. The CDR3 consists of 15 residues. Losses at the gene ends were 2 bases for V and 9 bases for J; bases not matched to a gene: 9. Germline assignment: CDR1 SGHTA and CDR2 FQGNSA. CDR3 protein: CASSLRQGAKGPQHF. CDR3 sequence (DNA): TGTGCCAGCAGCTTAAGGCAGGGGGCGAAAGGGCCCCAGCATTTT.

This clone is a singleton in its sample. This chain uses TRBV28 with TRBJ2-7, with D possibly matching TRBD2 (6 bases). V lost 7 bases to trimming and J lost 2 bases, with 21 bases between them. The germline V gene encodes CDR1 MDHEN and CDR2 SYDVKM. The CDR3 spans 16 residues. CDR3 sequence: CASINRRAGITYEQYF. The CDR3 coding sequence is TGTGCCAGCATTAACCGGAGGGCAGGGATCACCTACGAGCAGTACTTC.

The V call is TRBV27, the J call TRBJ2-5, with D tentatively TRBD1 (5 bases). The germline V gene has CDR1 MNHEY and CDR2 SMNVEV (reference sequence). CDR3 length equals 14 residues. Between the trimmed V and J ends, which lost 7 bases and 2 bases, there was a span of 14 bases. Here the CDR3 DNA reads TGTGCCAGCAATGCACGGGCAGGGCAAGAGACCCAGTACTTC. Translation: CASNARAGQETQYF.